This TCR beta chain was recovered during a study of human T cells and chemical hapten exposure (dated by TCRdb to about 2021). About the full investigation: For sensitization, 2% DPC in acetone was applied to a roughly 2 cm by roughly 2 cm area of upper inner arm skin. Blood samples were taken from patients before sensitization (week 0) and then at 2, 6 and about 24 weeks after DPC sensitization. Patch testing was done on the upper back using Finn chambers containing 0.01% DPC, and results were scored after 6 days according to International Contact Dermatitis Research Group standards. Throughout the roughly 24-week study period, patients were also given weekly therapeutic DPC doses on the scalp. Blood for TCR sequencing was provided by twenty-nine alopecia patients at one to four time points (pre-sensitization, 2, 6 and 24 weeks). The patient cohort, mostly female, included alopecia areata with under or over 50% scalp involvement, alopecia totalis and alopecia universalis. Peripheral blood TCR repertoire changes were tracked in vivo in alopecia patients during primary and secondary sensitization to the hapten diphenylcyclopropenone (DPC). Libraries were pooled for sequencing, and variation in per-sample TCR yields was attributed mainly to small differences in library volumes within the pool.

The time point label, read with the paper, signifies: patch test 3, about 24 weeks after DPC sensitization. Taken with the paper, the label for treatment or condition translates to: therapeutic diphenylcyclopropenone sensitization with weekly scalp DPC. Blood at each patch-test visit was drawn before the patch test was applied. Patients were considered eligible if aged 18 to 70, diagnosed with alopecia and deemed suitable for DPC therapy, and patients were excluded if pregnant. Total RNA was isolated from unfractionated whole blood collected in Tempus Blood RNA tubes. This clonotype has a handful of counts. It has no known antigen specificity. Qualities for individual bases were not recorded, and no much larger clone is one base off. Libraries were prepared through RACE. The instrument given in TCRdb is NextSeq 500. Library preparation attached unique molecular identifiers to individual cDNA molecules for quantitative, reproducible TCR counting. Each blood RNA sample was used to sequence both TCR alpha and TCR beta chains. As for the original processing: Samples had a median of approximately 93,000 TCRs, with a range from about 23,224 to 690,600. The Decombinator software suite was used to annotate V, J and CDR3 in the TCR reads. Every sample was subsampled to the same number of TCRs (28,000) for the PS versus PT1 abundance plots. TCRs were defined as expanded if absent before sensitization and observed at least eight times at the 2-week time point. TCRdb reran the public reads through fastp at Q25 and MiXCR, keeping productive beta chains. Rows with one shared CDR3 protein collapse into an entry with the most common genes and DNA. The V and J calls were determined by TCRdb, not by the authors. Counted in this sample were roughly 60,000 distinct CDR3 sequences; around 12% of them appeared once. The ten most abundant clones make up 2% to 3% of the sample.

The germline ends are 10 bases apart after V is trimmed by 5 bases and J by 11 bases. CDR1 is given as LNHDA and CDR2 as SQIVND, both from the germline V gene (reference sequence). The CDR3 holds 11 amino acids from the cysteine to the phenylalanine. Of all the DNA, just the CDR3 is kept, 33 bases in frame from base 1. Broad study findings and their caveats: Significantly more large CDR3 similarity clusters were formed by expanded TCRs than by pre-sensitization or healthy control sets, consistent with antigen-driven responses. Repeated subsampling changed both the strength of the expansion versus patch-test correlation and the threshold at which the correlation became significant. All patients had alopecia, a presumed autoimmune disease, so their immune response might differ from that of healthy individuals. Patch test score correlated positively with the number of PT1 expanded TCRs, reaching significance at thresholds 8, 16 and 32 but not at 4. DPC sensitization did not change how many TCRs were above 1 in 1000 frequency, and no evidence was found of alterations in global repertoire structure.

The chain is encoded by TRBV19 joined to TRBJ1-5; there is no confident call for the D gene. Sequenced material: whole blood, taken in connection with sensitization to the hapten diphenylcyclopropenone (DPC). The sequence came from a man aged 30 to 39 with alopecia areata. Some clones in this sample may be carry-over from other donors' samples. The nucleotides are TGTGCCAGTAGTGCCCACCAGTCCCAGCATTTT. This sequence encodes CASSAHQSQHF.